This T cell receptor (beta chain) was identified in a study of T cells in Graves' hyperthyroidism and ophthalmopathy. The germline gives CDR1 LNHDA, CDR2 SQIVND (reference sequence). This CDR3 has 16 amino acids. V was clipped by 5 bases and J by 3 bases; unmatched bases: 8. In this sample, this clonotype turned up a few times. Lactation, pregnancy, other autoimmune disease or uncontrolled infection led to exclusion of patients. Amplification of TCR beta CDR3 regions was performed using RNA transcripts as template. HTBI primers were used for first-round RT-PCR of the TCR CDR3. TCRdb re-derived calls from the multiplex PCR reads in MiXCR, one entry per CDR3 protein. The sample records approximately 410,000 distinct CDR3 sequences, roughly an eighth being singletons.

Sequenced sample: blood. The source of this sequence is a woman aged 18-29 years with Graves' hyperthyroidism. The chain is built from TRBV19 and TRBJ2-3; TRBD1 matches at 10 bases. CDR3 in amino acids: CASSDPGQGTTDTQYF. The DNA of the CDR3 is TGTGCCAGTAGTGATCCGGGACAGGGGACGACAGATACGCAGTATTTT.